The subject of this entry is one TCR beta chain. The germline V gene encodes CDR1 DFQATT and CDR2 SNEGSKA (reference sequence). CDR3 length: 14 amino acids. TCRdb re-analyzed the 5' RACE reads; it lists each CDR3 protein once, without DNA. This sample contains some 280,000 distinct CDR3 sequences. This sample is drawn from a study of T cells expressing NK-cell markers. Study in general: Sorted CD3+CD56+NKG2C+, CD3+CD56+NKG2C- and CD3+CD56-NKG2C+ T-cell subsets were beta-chain profiled.

The TCR originated in a young man in good health. The specimen sequenced was blood T cells: a sorted CD56 or NKG2C T cell subset, CD4+ or CD8+ T cells, or bulk PBMC T cells (not recorded which). V gene TRBV20-1 combines with J gene TRBJ2-1; without DNA, the TCRdb call of TRBD2 cannot be checked. CDR3 sequence: CSASGGRGHNEQFF.